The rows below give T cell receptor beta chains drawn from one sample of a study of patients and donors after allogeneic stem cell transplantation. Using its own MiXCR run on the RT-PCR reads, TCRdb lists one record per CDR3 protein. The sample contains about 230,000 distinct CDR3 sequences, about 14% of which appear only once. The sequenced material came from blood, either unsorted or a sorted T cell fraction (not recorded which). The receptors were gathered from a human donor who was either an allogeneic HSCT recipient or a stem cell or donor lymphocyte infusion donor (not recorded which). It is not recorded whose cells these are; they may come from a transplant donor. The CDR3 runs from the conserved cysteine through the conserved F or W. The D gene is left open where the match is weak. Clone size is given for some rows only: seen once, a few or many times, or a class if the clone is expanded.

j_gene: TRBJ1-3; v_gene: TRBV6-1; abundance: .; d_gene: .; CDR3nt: TGTGCCAGCCGGGGGACCGGTTGGGGGGCCGGTGGAAACACCATATATTTT; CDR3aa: CASRGTGWGAGGNTIYF
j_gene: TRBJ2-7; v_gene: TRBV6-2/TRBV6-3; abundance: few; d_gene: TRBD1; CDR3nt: TGTGCCAGCACCCCCGGACAGGGGAGAAATTTCTACGAGCAGTACTTC; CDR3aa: CASTPGQGRNFYEQYF
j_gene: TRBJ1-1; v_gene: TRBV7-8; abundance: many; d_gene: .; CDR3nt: TGTGCCAGCAGGACCAGTCCGGGCGTTACGGCTGAAGCTTTCTTT; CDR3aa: CASRTSPGVTAEAFF
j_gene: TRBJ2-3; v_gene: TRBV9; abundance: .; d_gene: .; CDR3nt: TGTGCCAGCAGCGGAGCGGGCAGCACAGATACGCAGTATTTT; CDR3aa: CASSGAGSTDTQYF
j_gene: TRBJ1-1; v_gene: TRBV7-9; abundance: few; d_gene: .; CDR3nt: TGTGCCAGCACCGGCTCAGGATACACTGAAGCTTTCTTT; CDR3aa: CASTGSGYTEAFF
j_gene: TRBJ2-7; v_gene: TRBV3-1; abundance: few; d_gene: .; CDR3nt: TGTGCCAGCAGCTCACGTGGGGGGCCCTACGAGCAGTACTTC; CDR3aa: CASSSRGGPYEQYF
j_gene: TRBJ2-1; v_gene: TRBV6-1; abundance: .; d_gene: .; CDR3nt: TGTGCCAGCAGTGACTCACTCAGGGGTGAGCAGTTCTTC; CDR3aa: CASSDSLRGEQFF
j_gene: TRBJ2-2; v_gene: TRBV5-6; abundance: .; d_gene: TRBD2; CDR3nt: TGTGCCAGCAGTTTGAATGGCCTAGCGGCCCTCACCGGGGAGCTGTTTTTT; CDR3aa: CASSLNGLAALTGELFF
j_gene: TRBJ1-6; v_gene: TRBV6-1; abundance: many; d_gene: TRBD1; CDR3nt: TGTGCCAGCAGTCCCGCGACAGGGAGGGGGTCACCCCTCCACTTT; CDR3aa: CASSPATGRGSPLHF
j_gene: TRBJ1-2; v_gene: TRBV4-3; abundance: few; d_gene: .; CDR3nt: TGCGCCAGCAGCCAAGATAGGGGGAACAGTAACTATGGCTACACCTTC; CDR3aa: CASSQDRGNSNYGYTF
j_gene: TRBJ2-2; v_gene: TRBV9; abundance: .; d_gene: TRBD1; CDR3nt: TGTGCCAGCAGCGAGAACAGGGGGACAGGCACCGGGGAGCTGTTTTTT; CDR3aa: CASSENRGTGTGELFF
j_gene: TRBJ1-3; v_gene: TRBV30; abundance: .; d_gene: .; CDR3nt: TGTGCCTGGAGTCTATCCGGGGGAAACACCATATATTTT; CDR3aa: CAWSLSGGNTIYF
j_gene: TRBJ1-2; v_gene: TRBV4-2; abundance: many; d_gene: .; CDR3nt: TGTGCCAGCAGCCAAGAGGGGGGGGCGCTGAAAGGCTACACCTTC; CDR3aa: CASSQEGGALKGYTF